This TCR beta chain originates from a study of blood T cell repertoires in COVID-19. Study as a whole: Both acute and convalescent COVID-19 samples were obtained from the United States, Italy and Spain. PBMCs, B-cell-depleted T cells, or T cells were the source of the cDNA or gDNA that made up the material.

CDR3 length: 14 residues. Germline-derived CDR1 and CDR2 are WNHNN and SYGVQD (reference sequence). V trimming: 9 bases; J trimming: 5 bases; junction bases outside the gene matches: 12. In the study's own analysis: Estimation of nucleated cell counts relied on the amplification of reference gene primers. Clones were sequenced by immunoSEQ multiplex PCR, and TCRdb holds only the in-frame ones, with some missing. V, J and clone size are taken as reported in that table, and D and trimming were inferred from the DNA itself. The repertoire includes about 81,000 clones, roughly 80% of them detected once, and about an eighth sits in the top ten. The sample holds a few counts of this clone.

This clonotype was obtained from a human donor in a cohort sampled during active COVID-19. Material: peripheral blood. The chain recombines TRBV10-1 with TRBJ1-1; 7 bases map to TRBD1. Written as DNA, the CDR3 is TGCGCCAGTGAGTCCAGGGGGAAGAGGACTGAAGCTTTCTTT. Translation gives CASESRGKRTEAFF.